This T cell receptor beta chain comes out of a study of regulatory T cells in long-lasting Graves disease. Findings and limits, study-wide: Sample size, which was small, may have reduced accuracy.

At least ten counts were recorded for this clonotype. The antigen is unknown. The CDR3 is 13 residues long. CDR1 is LNHDA, CDR2 SQIVND, per germline (reference sequence). V was cut by 4 bases and J by 6 bases, with 12 bases left in between. This sample's time point: newly diagnosed GD, antithyroid drugs for less than 3 months. Following extraction of RNA from PBMCs, that RNA was used to make the TCR library. Arm-PCR of CDR3 regions with iRepertoire HTBI primers generated TCR beta libraries. One entry per CDR3 protein results from TCRdb running MiXCR on the multiplex PCR reads. Of 500,000 or so distinct CDR3 sequences in the sample, about 16% were seen once. The data were also submitted as part of a second study, on T cells in Graves' hyperthyroidism and ophthalmopathy.

The sequences come from peripheral blood mononuclear cells (PBMCs), collected at new diagnosis, from a patient treated with antithyroid drugs. The rearrangement joins TRBV19 to TRBJ1-1; D possibly corresponds to TRBD1 (5 bases). The origin of this receptor is a woman in her forties or fifties with Graves disease. The CDR3 reads CASSTSRQPEAFF. The CDR3 bases are TGTGCCAGTAGTACCTCCCGACAGCCTGAAGCTTTCTTT. The whole variable domain, filled in from reference TRBV19 and TRBJ1-1, reads DGGITQSPKYLFRKEGQNVTLSCEQNLNHDAMYWYRQDPGQGLRLIYYSQIVNDFQKGDIAEGYSVSREKKESFPLTVTSAQKNPTAFYLCASSTSRQPEAFFGQGTRLTVV.